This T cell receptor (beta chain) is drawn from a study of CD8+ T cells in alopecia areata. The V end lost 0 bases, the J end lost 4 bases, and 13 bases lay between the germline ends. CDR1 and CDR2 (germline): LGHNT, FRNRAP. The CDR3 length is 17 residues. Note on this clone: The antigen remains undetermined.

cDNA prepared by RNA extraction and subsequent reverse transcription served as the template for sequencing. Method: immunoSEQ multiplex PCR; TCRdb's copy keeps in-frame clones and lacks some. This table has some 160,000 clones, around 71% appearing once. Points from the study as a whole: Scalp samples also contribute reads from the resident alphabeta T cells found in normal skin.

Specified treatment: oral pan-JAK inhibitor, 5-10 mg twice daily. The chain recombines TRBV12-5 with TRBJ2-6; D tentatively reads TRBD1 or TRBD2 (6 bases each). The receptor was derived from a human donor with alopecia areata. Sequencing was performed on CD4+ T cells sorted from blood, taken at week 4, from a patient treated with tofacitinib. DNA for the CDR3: TGTGCTAGTGGTTTGGTACTAGGGGGGAACGGGGCCAACGTCCTGACTTTC. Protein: CASGLVLGGNGANVLTF.